These 29 T cell receptor beta chains were sequenced from one sample in a study of beta chain features in type 1 diabetes. The whole isolated RNA underwent reverse transcription, so sequencing captured expressed TCRB transcripts. The data were produced by immunoSEQ multiplex PCR, yet TCRdb's version contains in-frame clones alone and is incomplete. The sample lists 240,000 or so clones, 20% occurring once. General study results and limits: In all four CD4+ subsets, TCRB CDR3 length was significantly, moderately reduced in type 1 diabetes.

No cognate antigen is known for these TCRs. The sample comprised naive CD4+ T cells from blood. These receptor sequences come from a woman aged 40 to 50 with type 1 diabetes.

The chain carries TRBV30 and TRBJ1-1; D not certain. This CDR3 comprises 15 residues. V gave up 5 bases and J gave up 0 bases, with 16 bases separating them. Germline assignment: CDR1 GTSNPN and CDR2 SVGIG (reference sequence). CDR3 residues: CAWRPGDLMNTEAFF. CDR3 in DNA: TGTGCCTGGCGTCCGGGAGACCTCATGAACACTGAAGCTTTCTTT.

The chain is built from TRBV30 and TRBJ2-1, with D possibly matching TRBD1 (6 bases). The CDR3 runs to 12 residues. CDR1 and CDR2 from the germline V gene are GTSNPN and SVGIG (reference sequence). V was cut by 8 bases and J by 3 bases, with 11 bases left in between. The CDR3 region has the DNA TGTGCCGGCCGGACAGTCTACAATGAGCAGTTCTTC. Translating it yields CAGRTVYNEQFF. Together with reference TRBV30 and TRBJ2-1, the CDR3 gives the full variable domain: SQTIHQWPATLVQPVGSPLSLECTVEGTSNPNLYWYRQAAGRGLQLLFYSVGIGQISSEVPQNLSASRPQDRQFILSSKKLLLSDSGFYLCAGRTVYNEQFFGPGTRLTVL.

This clone was seen only a few times. This chain connects TRBV6-5 to TRBJ1-5; D unclear. CDR3 length: 13 amino acids. Germline lookup yields CDR1 MNHEY and CDR2 SVGAGI. The V end was cut by 4 bases, the J end by 3 bases, with 7 bases between. Here the CDR3 DNA reads TGTGCCAGCAGTTGGGCCTTCAATCAGCCCCAGCATTTT. Amino acid sequence: CASSWAFNQPQHF.

This clone was picked up a small number of times. This chain joins TRBV4-3 and TRBJ2-5; 7 nucleotides line up with TRBD2. V dropped 5 bases and J dropped 5; count of bases not matched to a gene: 2. The CDR3 is made up of 12 amino acids. CDR1 and CDR2 from the germline V gene are LGHNA and YSLEER. The CDR3 region has the DNA TGCGCCAGCAGCGGGGGGGGTGAGACCCAGTACTTC. Translating gives CASSGGGETQYF.

This chain joins TRBV4-3 and TRBJ2-1; TRBD2 matches 8 bases. CDR1 is LGHNA and CDR2 is YSLEER in the germline V gene. CDR3 size: 17 residues. Trimming cost V 0 bases and J 8 bases; bases outside gene matches: 12. The CDR3 protein is CASSQDSGTRAVHEQFF. Written as DNA, the CDR3 is TGCGCCAGCAGCCAAGATTCGGGGACTAGAGCCGTCCATGAGCAGTTCTTC.

This clone has just a few counts. At one end the junction does not follow the germline gene, possibly because of a read error. The chain is built from TRBV30 and TRBJ2-7; tentatively, D is TRBD1 (8 bases). Germline CDR1 reads GTSNPN; CDR2 reads SVGIG (reference sequence). The CDR3 extends over 12 amino acids. In DNA form, the CDR3 reads TGTGCCGGGAGGGACAGGACCTACGAGCAGTACTTC. Its protein product is CAGRDRTYEQYF.

The rearrangement uses TRBV7-2 and TRBJ1-6; 7 nucleotides align to TRBD1. The CDR3 is 14 residues long. CDR1 is SGHTA, CDR2 FQGNSA, per germline. With V trimmed by 5 bases and J by 6 bases, 4 bases remained unmatched. CDR3 residues: CASSDGTANSPLHF. As DNA, the CDR3 is TGTGCCAGCAGCGACGGGACAGCTAATTCACCCCTCCACTTT.

This clone was observed a few times. The chain joins TRBV18 to TRBJ2-1; TRBD2 might be the D (6 bases). Trimming cost V 6 bases and J 2 bases, with 11 bases left between them. Germline CDR1 KGHSH, CDR2 LQKENI. The CDR3 extends over 14 amino acids. The CDR3 is CASSGAGTYNEQFF. CDR3 DNA sequence: TGTGCCAGCTCTGGGGCGGGAACCTACAATGAGCAGTTCTTC.

This clone has a handful of counts. This rearrangement joins TRBV4-2 to TRBJ2-3; no clear D. The CDR3 spans 16 residues. In germline, CDR1 is LGHNA, CDR2 YNFKEQ. V was trimmed by 1 base and J by 0 bases, leaving 11 bases between them. Here the CDR3 reads CASSQGVRFSTDTQYF. CDR3 nucleotides: TGTGCCAGCAGCCAAGGAGTACGGTTTAGCACAGATACGCAGTATTTT.

The gene calls are TRBV6-5 and TRBJ2-1, with 14 bases aligning to TRBD2. Germline trimming cut 7 bases from V and 10 bases from J; bases unmatched to any gene: 9. The CDR3 has 15 residues. CDR1 MNHEY and CDR2 SVGAGI come from the germline V gene. CDR3 sequence (DNA): TGTGCCAGCACCCGACTAGCGGGGGGGCCGAGGGAGCAGTTCTTC. This encodes CASTRLAGGPREQFF.

Only a few counts were recorded for this clone. This sequence joins TRBV18 and TRBJ1-3; 7 bases agree with TRBD1. Germline lookup yields CDR1 KGHSH and CDR2 LQKENI. Unmatched junction bases numbered 7, after V lost 8 bases and J lost 0 bases. The CDR3 contains 15 residues. This chain's CDR3 is CASTIQGTSGNTIYF. In DNA, the CDR3 is TGTGCCAGCACCATACAGGGGACCTCTGGAAACACCATATATTTT.

This clone was observed a few times. The V call is TRBV7-9, the J call TRBJ2-2; 7 bases are shared with TRBD2. Germline values: CDR1 SEHNR, CDR2 FQNEAQ (reference sequence). CDR3 length equals 16 residues. Trimming removed 6 bases from V and 4 bases from J; junction bases left unmatched: 11. The CDR3 sequence is CASRFGVGGITGELFF. CDR3 nucleotide sequence: TGTGCCAGCAGATTCGGCGTCGGGGGGATCACCGGGGAGCTGTTTTTT.

V usage is TRBV5-1 and J usage is TRBJ1-1; D call uncertain. Trimming removed 0 bases from V and 3 bases from J, with 6 bases in between. Germline-derived CDR1 and CDR2 are SGHRS and YFSETQ. The length of the CDR3 is 13 residues. This chain's CDR3 is CASSLVVDTEAFF. DNA of the CDR3: TGCGCCAGCAGCTTGGTTGTAGACACTGAAGCTTTCTTT.

The V and J genes are TRBV28 and TRBJ2-1, with 8 bases identical to TRBD2. Germline values: CDR1 MDHEN, CDR2 SYDVKM. This CDR3 is built from 14 residues. The trim removed 7 bases at V and 8 bases at J, leaving 10 bases unmatched. The chain's CDR3 is CASNPGLVVDEQFF. The CDR3 region has the DNA TGTGCCAGCAATCCGGGACTAGTGGTGGATGAGCAGTTCTTC.

The chain is built from TRBV7-9 and TRBJ2-1, with D possibly TRBD2 on 5 matching bases. Germline V CDR1 and CDR2: SEHNR, FQNEAQ (reference sequence). The CDR3 runs 15 residues. Trimming cost V 6 bases and J 4 bases, with 16 bases left between them. The CDR3 region is CASSRHEGGYNEQFF. The CDR3 DNA is TGTGCCAGCAGTCGCCACGAGGGCGGGTACAATGAGCAGTTCTTC. Supplemented by reference TRBV7-9 and TRBJ2-1, the full variable domain reads DTGVSQNPRHKITKRGQNVTFRCDPISEHNRLYWYRQTLGQGPEFLTYFQNEAQLEKSRLLSDRFSAERPKGSFSTLEIQRTEQGDSAMYLCASSRHEGGYNEQFFGPGTRLTVL.

V is TRBV29-1 and J is TRBJ2-2; 7 bases fit TRBD1. Germline CDR1 is SQVTM and CDR2 is ANQGSEA. CDR3 length: 13 residues. Trimming took 6 bases from V and 7 from J; bases not matched to a gene: 8. The CDR3 loop reads CSVSDRANGELFF. DNA for the CDR3: TGCAGCGTCAGTGACAGGGCGAACGGGGAGCTGTTTTTT.

There are a few counts of this clone. CDR3 protein: CASSEDSYGYTF. CDR3 bases: TGTGCCAGCAGTGAGGACAGCTATGGCTACACCTTC. The V and J genes are TRBV2 and TRBJ1-2; D is possibly TRBD1 (6 bases). Germline V gene sequence: CDR1 SNHLY, CDR2 FYNNEI. The germline V and J ends were trimmed by 3 bases and 4 bases, with 6 bases remaining between them. The CDR3 runs to 12 residues.

In its sample, this clone was seen a few times. For the CDR3, the DNA is TGTGCCAGCAGTTCCAGGGGGCCGGGGGACGAGCAGTACTTC. Protein sequence: CASSSRGPGDEQYF. The chain carries TRBV6-6 and TRBJ2-7, with 8 bases that match TRBD1. V lost 4 bases and J lost 5; bases outside the gene matches: 7. The CDR3 is 14 amino acids. The germline V gene encodes CDR1 MNHNY and CDR2 SVGAGI (reference sequence).

The V and J genes are TRBV6-1 and TRBJ2-3, with 9 bases aligning to TRBD1. The CDR3 runs to 16 residues. Germline-derived CDR1 and CDR2 are MNHNS and SASEGT. The ends lost 3 bases at V and 3 bases at J; junction bases unmatched: 7. The CDR3 protein is CASSDRDRVGTDTQYF. CDR3 sequence (DNA): TGTGCCAGCAGTGACCGGGACAGGGTTGGAACAGATACGCAGTATTTT.

This clone occurred a few times. The CDR3 is CASSRSKYEQYF. The CDR3 bases are TGTGCCAGCAGCCGATCTAAATACGAGCAGTACTTC. This sequence joins TRBV7-9 and TRBJ2-7, with D hard to call. The CDR3 has 12 amino acids. Germline V gene sequence: CDR1 SEHNR, CDR2 FQNEAQ (reference sequence). The ends were cut back, 5 bases at V and 4 bases at J, with 9 bases in the middle.

This clone has more than one count but fewer than ten. The rearrangement links TRBV2 to TRBJ2-7; D uncertain. Per germline, CDR1 SNHLY and CDR2 FYNNEI. With 7 bases removed from V and 3 bases from J, the gap between germline ends came to 7 bases. The CDR3 runs to 11 residues. The CDR3 DNA sequence: TGTGCCAGCACTGCGGTCTACGAGCAGTACTTC. Amino acid sequence: CASTAVYEQYF.

The chain is built from TRBV2 and TRBJ2-1, with TRBD1 identical over 11 bases. V shed 7 bases and J 8 bases; nucleotides not matched to a gene: 10. The CDR3 consists of 15 residues. The V gene's germline CDR1 is SNHLY and CDR2 FYNNEI. The CDR3: CASTEGTGGKYEQFF. In nucleotides, the CDR3 is TGTGCCAGCACCGAAGGGACAGGGGGAAAGTATGAGCAGTTCTTC.

The rearrangement uses TRBV7-3 and TRBJ2-3; 8 nucleotides line up with TRBD1. V shed 0 bases and J 4 bases; nucleotides not matched to a gene: 0. Germline CDR1 and CDR2: SGHTA and FQGTGA. The CDR3 length is 14 residues. CDR3 residues: CASSLTTGADTQYF. The CDR3 coding sequence is TGTGCCAGCAGCTTAACGACAGGGGCAGATACGCAGTATTTT.

In its sample, this clone was seen a few times. This rearrangement joins TRBV5-4 to TRBJ1-2, with 8 bases matching TRBD1. The germline V gene encodes CDR1 SGHNT and CDR2 YYREEE (reference sequence). V was pared by 4 bases and J by 7 bases, with 6 bases of the junction left unmatched. This CDR3 is built from 13 residues. The CDR3 here is CASSPQDRAGYTF. The CDR3 bases are TGTGCCAGCAGCCCTCAGGACAGGGCTGGCTACACCTTC. Full variable domain (remainder filled in from reference TRBV5-4 and TRBJ1-2): ETGVTQSPTHLIKTRGQQVTLRCSSQSGHNTVSWYQQALGQGPQFIFQYYREEENGRGNFPPRFSGLQFPNYSSELNVNALELDDSALYLCASSPQDRAGYTFGSGTRLTVV.

This clone has more than one count but fewer than ten. The chain links TRBV5-1 to TRBJ2-1, with D hard to call. There are 15 residues in the CDR3. Trimming left V 3 bases short and J 0 bases short, with 10 bases between. Germline V gene sequence: CDR1 SGHRS, CDR2 YFSETQ. The CDR3 here is CASSSPGLSYNEQFF. CDR3 bases: TGCGCCAGCAGCTCGCCGGGTCTCTCCTACAATGAGCAGTTCTTC.

This clone showed up just a few times. The chain recombines TRBV28 with TRBJ1-1; D not resolved. V was shortened by 8 bases and J by 6 bases, with 19 bases between the two germline ends. CDR3 length: 14 residues. CDR1 and CDR2 from the germline V gene are MDHEN and SYDVKM. CDR3 sequence (DNA): TGTGCCAGCCGCCGGACTCAAGGAGACGCTGAAGCTTTCTTT. It codes for CASRRTQGDAEAFF.

This clone came up a few times. The rearrangement links TRBV18 to TRBJ1-2; 7 bases agree with TRBD1. V was clipped by 2 bases and J by 0 bases; unmatched bases: 3. Germline lookup yields CDR1 KGHSH and CDR2 LQKENI. This CDR3 is 15 amino acids long. CDR3 protein: CASSPGTEPNYGYTF. The CDR3 region has the DNA TGTGCCAGCTCACCAGGGACAGAACCTAACTATGGCTACACCTTC.

The V gene is TRBV28, the J gene TRBJ1-5; D remains ambiguous. CDR1 is MDHEN, CDR2 SYDVKM, per germline. This CDR3 spans 13 amino acids. With 4 bases removed from V and 3 bases from J, the gap between germline ends came to 7 bases. The CDR3 region has the DNA TGTGCCAGCAGTTCAACATTCAATCAGCCCCAGCATTTT. Translating it yields CASSSTFNQPQHF.

This clone turned up a few times. The chain is built from TRBV28 and TRBJ2-5, with TRBD1 as a possible D gene (6 bases). The V gene lost 7 bases and the J gene lost 0 bases, with 15 bases spanning the gap. Germline-derived CDR1 and CDR2 are MDHEN and SYDVKM. The CDR3 sequence is 15 residues long. The chain's CDR3 is CASTRQDLDQETQYF. The CDR3 DNA reads TGTGCCAGCACCCGACAGGACCTCGACCAAGAGACCCAGTACTTC. Based on the CDR3 plus reference TRBV28 and TRBJ2-5, the full variable domain is DVKVTQSSRYLVKRTGEKVFLECVQDMDHENMFWYRQDPGLGLRLIYFSYDVKMKEKGDIPEGYSVSREKKERFSLILESASTNQTSMYLCASTRQDLDQETQYFGPGTRLLVL.